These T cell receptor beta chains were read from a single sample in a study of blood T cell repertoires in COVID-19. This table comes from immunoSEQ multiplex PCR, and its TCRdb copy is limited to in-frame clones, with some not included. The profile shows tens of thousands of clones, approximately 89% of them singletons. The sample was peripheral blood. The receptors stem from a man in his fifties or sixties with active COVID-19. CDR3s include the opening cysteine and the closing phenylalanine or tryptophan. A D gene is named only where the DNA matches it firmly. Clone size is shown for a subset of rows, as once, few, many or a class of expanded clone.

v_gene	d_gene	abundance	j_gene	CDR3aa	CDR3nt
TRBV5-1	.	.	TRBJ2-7	CASIAGLGGGEQYF	TGCGCCAGCATTGCGGGACTCGGGGGAGGAGAGCAGTACTTC
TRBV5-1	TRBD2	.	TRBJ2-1	CASSLALAGNHEQFF	TGCGCCAGCAGCTTGGCGCTAGCGGGGAATCATGAGCAGTTCTTC
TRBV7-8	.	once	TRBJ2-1	CASSLSFDTLGGNEQFF	TGTGCCAGCAGCCTTTCCTTCGACACACTGGGGGGCAATGAGCAGTTCTTC
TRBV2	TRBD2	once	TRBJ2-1	CASTVAGASYNEQFF	TGTGCCAGCACCGTAGCGGGCGCTTCCTACAATGAGCAGTTCTTC
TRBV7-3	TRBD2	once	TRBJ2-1	CASSPGLAGVNEQFF	TGTGCCAGCAGCCCGGGACTAGCGGGGGTCAACGAGCAGTTCTTC
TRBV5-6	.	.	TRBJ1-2	CASSRTRGYTF	TGTGCCAGCAGCCGTACAAGAGGCTACACCTTC
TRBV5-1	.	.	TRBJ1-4	CASSLEGIRYGKLFF	TGCGCCAGCAGCTTGGAGGGGATTCGGTACGGAAAACTGTTTTTT
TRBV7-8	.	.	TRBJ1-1	CASSLTQTGGSGTEAFF	TGTGCCAGCAGCTTAACCCAAACGGGAGGGTCGGGAACTGAAGCTTTCTTT
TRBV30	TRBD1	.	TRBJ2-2	CALRGKGDRGFFTGELFF	TGTGCCTTGCGGGGTAAAGGGGACAGGGGGTTCTTCACCGGGGAGCTGTTTTTT
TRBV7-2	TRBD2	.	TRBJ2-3	CASSLDASRLAGDTQYF	TGTGCCAGCAGCTTAGATGCTTCTAGACTAGCAGGAGATACGCAGTATTTT
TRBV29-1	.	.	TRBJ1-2	CSVVVRFNYGYTF	TGCAGCGTTGTTGTACGGTTTAACTATGGCTACACCTTC
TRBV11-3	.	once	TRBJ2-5	CASSLEVGGPETQYF	TGTGCCAGCAGCTTAGAAGTGGGGGGGCCGGAGACCCAGTACTTC
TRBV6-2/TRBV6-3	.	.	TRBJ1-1	CASSYGYTEAFF	TGTGCCAGCAGTTACGGCTACACTGAAGCTTTCTTT
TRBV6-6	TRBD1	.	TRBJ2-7	CASIPGQGREQYF	TGTGCCAGCATCCCGGGACAGGGGCGGGAGCAGTACTTC
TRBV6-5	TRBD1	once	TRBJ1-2	CASRSDRARGYTF	TGTGCCAGCAGGTCGGACAGGGCCCGTGGCTACACCTTC
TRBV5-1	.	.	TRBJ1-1	CASSSGGAGEAFF	TGCGCCAGCAGCTCAGGCGGGGCGGGTGAAGCTTTCTTT
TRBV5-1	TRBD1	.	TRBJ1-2	CASSWGQGVDPLTF	TGCGCCAGCAGCTGGGGACAGGGGGTTGATCCCCTCACCTTC
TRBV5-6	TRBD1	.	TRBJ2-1	CASTRQGLNEQFF	TGTGCCAGCACCCGACAGGGTTTGAATGAGCAGTTCTTC
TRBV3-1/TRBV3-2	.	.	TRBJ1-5	CASSQARGQPQHF	TGTGCCAGCAGCCAAGCACGGGGACAGCCCCAGCATTTT
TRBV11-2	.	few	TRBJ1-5	CASSPGVGQPQHF	TGTGCCAGCAGCCCAGGGGTTGGACAGCCCCAGCATTTT
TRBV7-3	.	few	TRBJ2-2	CASSLGPQGELFF	TGTGCCAGCAGCTTAGGGCCACAGGGGGAGCTGTTTTTT
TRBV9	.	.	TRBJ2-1	CASSVGSGSYNEQFF	TGTGCCAGCAGCGTAGGGAGCGGCAGCTACAATGAGCAGTTCTTC